This T cell receptor (beta chain) was captured by sequencing in a study of early T cells in non-severe SARS-CoV-2 infection (dated by TCRdb to 2020 to 2023). At the level of the whole study: Bulk RNA from unsorted whole blood was used for TCR sequencing, so alpha and beta chains could not be paired.

Set within a cohort of healthcare workers in London, UK, this nested case-control study involved weekly PCR testing of nasopharyngeal swabs along with blood sampling. Between 23 and 31 March 2020, the week of the UK lockdown, healthcare workers were enrolled and then followed up weekly for as long as 16 weeks. Trimming leaves V shorter by 7 bases and J shorter by 2 bases, with the junction holding 10 bases beyond the gene matches. The CDR3 goes from the cysteine to the phenylalanine over 15 residues. Only the CDR3 region is kept as DNA, spanning 45 bases read in frame from base 1. Libraries were made using 5' RACE. The sequencer listed for this sample is NextSeq 500. Unique molecular identifiers were attached to individual cDNA molecules in the TCR library protocol so that sequencing error and PCR bias could be corrected. Both TCR alpha and beta chains were sequenced, and tight co-correlation was observed between alpha and beta sequence abundances in each sample. As for the original processing: Decombinator V4 was used to perform V gene, J gene and CDR3 annotation of TCR sequences. TCRs were defined as expanded if a significant change between any two time points was detected under a Poisson model with p below 0.0001. TCR abundances were normalised to the total number of TCRs sequenced per sample and expressed as counts per million. TRAV1-2 paired with TRAJ12, TRAJ20 or TRAJ33 defined MAIT TCRs, while TRAV10 paired with TRAJ18 defined iNKT TCRs. VDJdb, accessed 1 November 2021, was searched for CMV, EBV and SARS-CoV-2 annotated TCRs, excluding TCRs annotated for multiple antigens. Using fastp at Q25 and MiXCR, TCRdb reprocessed the public reads and kept productive beta chains. One record per CDR3 amino acid sequence lists the most common genes and DNA. It is TCRdb's table, rather than the study itself, that gives the V and J calls and clone size. Here the sample has 20,000 to 25,000 distinct CDR3 sequences; around 4.8% occur a single time. The top ten clonotypes cover approximately 7.8% of the sample.

On the study overall, not on this receptor specifically: VDJdb matching was skewed toward anti-spike CD8 responses and likely underestimated virus-specific expansions by missing private and CD4 specificities.

This clonotype was seen ten or more times. No antigen is known for it. The sample holds no much larger clone one base away, and base qualities are not on file. This chain joins TRBV12-3 or TRBV12-4 to TRBJ2-5, with 7 middle bases fitting TRBD1. The clonotype was recovered from an adult who was a healthcare worker with PCR-confirmed SARS-CoV-2 infection or an uninfected control (not recorded which). The material sequenced was whole blood. The sequenced DNA: TGTGCCAGCAAACGACAGGGATTATCGCAAGAGACCCAGTACTTC. Translated, it reads CASKRQGLSQETQYF.